This T cell receptor beta chain was identified in a study of cytomegalovirus exposure and HLA in healthy donors. The method was immunoSEQ multiplex PCR; TCRdb's version includes in-frame clones alone and lacks a portion of them. The sample carries more than 250,000 clones, roughly 87% recorded once. Comment on this clone: Its antigen is currently unknown.

Donors were drawn from the approximately 110-subject validation cohort, separate from the approximately 700-subject first cohort. The V gene lost 4 bases and the J gene lost 0 bases, with 10 bases spanning the gap. The CDR3 is made up of 15 amino acids. Germline V gene lookup returns CDR1 SGDLS and CDR2 YYNGEE. The study, taken as a whole, reports: Among TCR beta chains, those listed as cytomegalovirus-associated numbered under 200. Some public TCRs appeared in many individuals, while most sequences were rare. Three CMV-associated chains proved CMV antigen-specific in vitro.

The J gene is TRBJ2-2, the V gene TRBV9; D possibly uses TRBD1 or TRBD2 (5 bases each). The sequence came from a woman between 25 and 40 years old in good health and CMV-seropositive. The sequenced sample was PBMCs. CDR3 nucleotides: TGTGCCAGCAGCATGAGGGGCGCGAACACCGGGGAGCTGTTTTTT. Protein product: CASSMRGANTGELFF.